Sequencing of this T cell receptor (beta chain) was carried out in a study of human T cells and chemical hapten exposure. A single count supports this clonotype. The time point is: patch test 3, about 24 weeks after DPC sensitization. Treatment defined: therapeutic diphenylcyclopropenone sensitization with weekly scalp DPC. In TCRdb, the RACE reads were re-called with MiXCR into one record per CDR3 protein. The sample holds over 55,000 distinct CDR3 sequences, around 10% seen once. Unmatched junction bases numbered 7, after V lost 1 base and J lost 2 bases. The CDR3 contains 17 residues. Germline V gene lookup returns CDR1 DFQATT and CDR2 SNEGSKA (reference sequence).

The V call is TRBV20-1, the J call TRBJ1-5, with 11 bases matching TRBD1. The clonotype was recovered from a woman in her forties or fifties with alopecia areata. Some clones in this sample may be carry-over from other donors' samples. Sequences were derived from whole blood, sampled in connection with sensitization to the hapten diphenylcyclopropenone (DPC). The CDR3 sequence: CSARAPDRGLRNQPQHF. The CDR3 nucleotides are TGCAGTGCTAGAGCCCCGGACAGGGGGCTTCGCAATCAGCCCCAGCATTTT.